A single sample is the source of the 27 T cell receptor beta chains below, sequenced in a study of OX40 agonist ivuxolimab in advanced cancers. The library was obtained by the immunoSEQ multiplex PCR assay. Not all clones reach the TCRdb copy of this immuneACCESS table, which keeps in-frame sequences only. Checked studies attribute under half of the gap to unresolved V genes and leave the rest unexplained. This sample has about 110,000 clones in its table, and 85% to 95% of those were observed once. The ten largest clones add up to around 0.64% of the sample. The material sequenced was CD4+ or CD8+ T cells sorted from blood, taken in a trial of the OX40 agonist ivuxolimab. Receptor source: an adult with an advanced solid tumor such as melanoma, head and neck, liver or kidney cancer.

This chain links TRBV14 with TRBJ2-7, with a tentative D call TRBD1 (5 bases). CDR3 length: 15 residues. Trimming removed 4 bases at V and 0 bases at J, with 13 bases between. The V gene's germline CDR1 is SGHDN and CDR2 FVKESK. CDR3 loop: CASSREDSSSYEQYF. The CDR3 DNA follows: TGTGCCAGCAGCCGGGAAGACAGCAGCTCCTACGAGCAGTACTTC.

The rearrangement joins TRBV27 to TRBJ1-2; weak D call: TRBD1 (5 bases). CDR1 MNHEY and CDR2 SMNVEV come from the germline V gene (reference sequence). Trimming shortened V by 3 bases and J by 4 bases, and 9 bases separated the two germline ends. This CDR3 has 13 residues. The CDR3 is CASSLFQGYGYTF. CDR3 sequence (DNA): TGTGCCAGCAGTTTGTTCCAGGGCTATGGCTACACCTTC.

The chain couples TRBV21-1 to TRBJ2-3; the D call in the table, TRBD2, was not verified against the DNA. TRBV21-1 corresponds to a pseudogene. The CDR3 runs 15 residues. Here the CDR3 reads CASSAGALSTDTQYF. The DNA of the CDR3 is TGTGCCAGCAGCGCGGGAGCCCTTAGCACAGATACGCAGTATTTT.

This clone was seen more than once but under ten times. This sequence joins TRBV30 and TRBJ1-2; TRBD1 agrees at 10 bases. CDR1 and CDR2 from the germline V gene are GTSNPN and SVGIG (reference sequence). After removal of 2 bases from V and 7 bases from J, the junction contained 4 bases not matched to a gene. CDR3 size: 13 residues. The CDR3 bases are TGTGCCTGGAGTCCGACAGGGGGCGGTGGCTACACCTTC. Translating gives CAWSPTGGGGYTF. Supplemented by reference TRBV30 and TRBJ1-2, the full variable domain reads SQTIHQWPATLVQPVGSPLSLECTVEGTSNPNLYWYRQAAGRGLQLLFYSVGIGQISSEVPQNLSASRPQDRQFILSSKKLLLSDSGFYLCAWSPTGGGGYTFGSGTRLTVV.

This chain uses TRBV30 with TRBJ1-2; D is uncertain. Trimming shortened V by 0 bases and J by 1 base, and 9 bases separated the two germline ends. This CDR3 comprises 14 residues. Germline V gives CDR1 GTSNPN, CDR2 SVGIG (reference sequence). CDR3 in amino acids: CAWSVHGVNYGYTF. The CDR3 nucleotides read TGTGCCTGGAGTGTACATGGGGTTAACTATGGCTACACCTTC.

The V call is TRBV7-3, the J call TRBJ1-1; D is possibly TRBD1 (5 bases). V shed 4 bases and J shed 5 bases, with 11 bases lying between them. The germline V gene has CDR1 SGHTA and CDR2 FQGTGA. This CDR3 is 13 amino acids long. The CDR3 DNA reads TGTGCCAGCAGCTCAATTAGGGGAACTGAAGCTTTCTTT. Protein: CASSSIRGTEAFF.

The V and J genes are TRBV29-1 and TRBJ2-1; TRBD2 aligns across 14 bases. The germline CDR1 and CDR2 sequences are SQVTM and ANQGSEA. CDR3 length: 16 amino acids. The V segment lost 6 bases and the J segment 12 bases; nucleotides outside the gene matches: 16. CDR3 DNA sequence: TGCAGCGTCGGGGGACTAGCGGGAGTAGATAGGGGAAGGCAGTTCTTC. It encodes CSVGGLAGVDRGRQFF.

The J gene is TRBJ2-3, the V gene TRBV7-6; D ambiguous. V was shortened by 6 bases and J by 6 bases, with 10 bases between the two germline ends. CDR3 length: 12 residues. Germline CDR1 SGHVS, CDR2 FNYEAQ. CDR3 protein: CASRGDADTQYF. CDR3 in DNA: TGTGCCAGCAGAGGAGACGCGGATACGCAGTATTTT.

The V call is TRBV18, the J call TRBJ2-5; D unclear. This CDR3 contains 14 residues. From germline, CDR1 is KGHSH and CDR2 LQKENI. V lost 1 base, J lost 1 base, and 7 bases lay in between. The CDR3 DNA reads TGTGCCAGCTCACCACGAAGGAGCCAAGAGACCCAGTACTTC. Residues: CASSPRRSQETQYF. Full variable domain (outside the CDR3, taken from reference TRBV18 and TRBJ2-5): NAGVMQNPRHLVRRRGQEARLRCSPMKGHSHVYWYRQLPEEGLKFMVYLQKENIIDESGMPKERFSAEFPKEGPSILRIQQVVRGDSAAYFCASSPRRSQETQYFGPGTRLLVL.

The chain uses TRBV19 and TRBJ2-1, with D tentatively TRBD2 (5 bases). This CDR3 is 13 amino acids long. The V and J ends lost 2 bases and 7 bases respectively, with 9 bases between them. Germline V lookup: CDR1 LNHDA, CDR2 SQIVND (reference sequence). This chain's CDR3 is CASSITRVNEQFF. The CDR3 region has the DNA TGTGCCAGTAGTATAACTAGGGTTAATGAGCAGTTCTTC.

This clone was recorded only once. This chain uses TRBV5-6 with TRBJ2-5; 8 nucleotides match TRBD2. Germline V gene lookup returns CDR1 SGHDT and CDR2 YYEEEE. The CDR3 is 15 residues long. After removal of 4 bases from V and 5 bases from J, the junction contained 10 bases not matched to a gene. CDR3 loop: CASSAGTSSMETQYF. DNA for the CDR3: TGTGCCAGCAGCGCAGGGACTAGTTCGATGGAGACCCAGTACTTC.

This chain uses TRBV10-2 with TRBJ2-5, with 9 bases lining up with TRBD2. The length of the CDR3 is 14 residues. CDR1 is WSHSY, CDR2 SAAADI, per germline. V lost 8 bases to trimming and J lost 8 bases; unmatched junction nucleotides: 12. The CDR3 DNA reads as TGCGCCAGCGGGGGTTTGGCTAGCGGGGCAACCCAGTACTTC. Its protein is CASGGLASGATQYF.

The V call is TRBV5-1, the J call TRBJ1-6; 7 bases agree with TRBD1. Germline trimming cut 4 bases from V and 5 bases from J; bases unmatched to any gene: 9. The CDR3 length is 16 residues. CDR1 and CDR2 from the germline V gene are SGHRS and YFSETQ. The CDR3 reads CASSIWTGDNNSPLHF. CDR3 coding DNA: TGCGCCAGCAGCATATGGACAGGAGATAATAATTCACCCCTCCACTTT.

The chain links TRBV7-9 to TRBJ2-6, with D possibly matching TRBD1 (5 bases). V lost 2 bases to trimming and J lost 0 bases, with 11 bases between them. Looked up from germline, CDR1 is SEHNR and CDR2 is FQNEAQ (reference sequence). There are 17 residues in the CDR3. DNA of the CDR3: TGTGCCAGCAGCTTATTGTTAGGGGACTCTGGGGCCAACGTCCTGACTTTC. Translating gives CASSLLLGDSGANVLTF.

V is TRBV27 and J is TRBJ2-5, with 9 nucleotides matching TRBD2. V dropped 6 bases and J dropped 4; count of bases not matched to a gene: 6. This CDR3 is built from 14 residues. CDR1 and CDR2 (germline): MNHEY, SMNVEV (reference sequence). In DNA form, the CDR3 reads TGTGCCAGCAGCACCCCGGGACTAGCAGAGACCCAGTACTTC. Translation gives CASSTPGLAETQYF.

This clone was detected only once. J is TRBJ2-3 and V is TRBV11-2; TRBD1 might be the D (5 bases). The CDR3 runs 14 residues. Trimming left V 5 bases short and J 3 bases short, with 12 bases between. Germline values: CDR1 SGHAT, CDR2 FQNNGV. The DNA of the CDR3 is TGTGCCAGCAGCGGCCTGGGGCGAACAGATACGCAGTATTTT. Translation gives CASSGLGRTDTQYF. Looking up the rest from reference TRBV11-2 and TRBJ2-3 gives the full variable domain: EAGVAQSPRYKIIEKRQSVAFWCNPISGHATLYWYQQILGQGPKLLIQFQNNGVVDDSQLPKDRFSAERLKGVDSTLKIQPAKLEDSAVYLCASSGLGRTDTQYFGPGTRLTVL.

This clone was seen only once. The gene calls are TRBV29-1 and TRBJ2-3; no reliable D call. Trimming removed 3 bases from V and 0 bases from J, with 7 bases in between. CDR3 size: 13 residues. Germline CDR1 SQVTM, CDR2 ANQGSEA. The CDR3 coding sequence is TGCAGCGTTGATCACACTAGCACAGATACGCAGTATTTT. This encodes CSVDHTSTDTQYF.

The chain carries TRBV11-3 and TRBJ2-7, with 7 bases fitting TRBD2. The germline V gene encodes CDR1 SGHNT and CDR2 YENEEA. The CDR3 length is 13 residues. The J segment lost 4 bases and the V segment lost 4 bases, leaving 4 bases of the junction unmatched. In nucleotides, the CDR3 is TGTGCCAGCAGCTGGGGAGGGCCTTACGAGCAGTACTTC. Amino acids: CASSWGGPYEQYF.

The chain joins TRBV6-6 to TRBJ2-3; a weak D match, TRBD2 (6 bases). CDR1 and CDR2 (germline): MNHNY, SVGAGI (reference sequence). The V end lost 8 bases, the J end lost 5 bases, and 14 bases lay between the germline ends. CDR3 size: 13 residues. CDR3 sequence: CASSWGEEDTQYF. In DNA, the CDR3 is TGTGCCAGCTCTTGGGGGGAGGAAGATACGCAGTATTTT.

The chain has TRBV6-1 and TRBJ2-3; D is undetermined. The CDR3 runs to 13 residues. CDR1 is MNHNS, CDR2 SASEGT, per germline. V gave up 7 bases and J gave up 3 bases, with 11 bases separating them. The CDR3 sequence: CASTIKGTDTQYF. The CDR3, as DNA: TGTGCCAGCACCATAAAGGGTACAGATACGCAGTATTTT.

The rearrangement links TRBV10-3 to TRBJ2-1, with 14 bases identical to TRBD2. Germline assignment: CDR1 ENHRY and CDR2 SYGVKD. The V and J ends lost 2 bases and 6 bases, in that order; junction bases with no gene match: 3. The CDR3 runs to 16 residues. DNA for the CDR3: TGTGCCATCAGTGAGCCGGGACTAGCGGGAGCCAATGAGCAGTTCTTC. This codes for CAISEPGLAGANEQFF.

The J gene is TRBJ1-2, the V gene TRBV20-1; D may be TRBD1 (5 bases). Trimming stripped 5 bases from V and 5 bases from J, with 9 bases between. The CDR3 covers 11 residues. Germline CDR1 reads DFQATT; CDR2 reads SNEGSKA (reference sequence). The CDR3 protein is CSAWGGYGYTF. The CDR3 bases are TGCAGTGCTTGGGGGGGTTATGGCTACACCTTC.

The chain is built from TRBV18 and TRBJ2-5; the D is unclear. Germline loops: CDR1 KGHSH, CDR2 LQKENI. The CDR3 is 16 amino acids. The ends were cut back, 4 bases at V and 3 bases at J, with 18 bases in the middle. This chain's CDR3 is CASSQNPPVKEETQYF. CDR3 nucleotide sequence: TGTGCCAGCTCACAAAACCCGCCAGTAAAGGAAGAGACCCAGTACTTC.

V is TRBV27 and J is TRBJ1-1; a weak D match, TRBD1 (6 bases). The CDR3 spans 12 residues. V shed 5 bases and J shed 10 bases, with 14 bases lying between them. CDR1 is MNHEY and CDR2 is SMNVEV in the germline V gene (reference sequence). The CDR3 is CASSERTDRAFF. The CDR3 nucleotides are TGTGCCAGCAGTGAAAGGACAGATAGAGCTTTCTTT.

This clone appeared a single time. The chain couples TRBV7-3 to TRBJ2-3; D is unclear. The CDR3 sequence is 13 residues long. The germline gives CDR1 SGHTA, CDR2 FQGTGA. Trimming removed 5 bases from V and 7 bases from J, with 13 bases in between. The DNA of the CDR3 is TGTGCCAGCAGCCAGAACTTTGGAAATACGCAGTATTTT. Translated: CASSQNFGNTQYF.

This chain uses TRBV2 with TRBJ1-5; D remains unclear. This CDR3 region has 14 residues. Germline assignment: CDR1 SNHLY and CDR2 FYNNEI. V lost 3 bases and J lost 2, with 8 bases in between. CDR3 in amino acids: CASSDFHRNQPQHF. Here the CDR3 DNA reads TGTGCCAGCAGTGATTTCCACCGCAATCAGCCCCAGCATTTT.

The J gene is TRBJ1-4, the V gene TRBV6-6; possible D gene TRBD1, 5 bases. Germline V gene data show CDR1 as MNHNY and CDR2 as SVGAGI (reference sequence). V was pared by 11 bases and J by 7 bases, with 17 bases between. The CDR3 length is 13 residues. The CDR3, as DNA: TGTGCCGCCGACTCAGGGCAGCCTGAAAAACTGTTTTTT. Translating it yields CAADSGQPEKLFF.